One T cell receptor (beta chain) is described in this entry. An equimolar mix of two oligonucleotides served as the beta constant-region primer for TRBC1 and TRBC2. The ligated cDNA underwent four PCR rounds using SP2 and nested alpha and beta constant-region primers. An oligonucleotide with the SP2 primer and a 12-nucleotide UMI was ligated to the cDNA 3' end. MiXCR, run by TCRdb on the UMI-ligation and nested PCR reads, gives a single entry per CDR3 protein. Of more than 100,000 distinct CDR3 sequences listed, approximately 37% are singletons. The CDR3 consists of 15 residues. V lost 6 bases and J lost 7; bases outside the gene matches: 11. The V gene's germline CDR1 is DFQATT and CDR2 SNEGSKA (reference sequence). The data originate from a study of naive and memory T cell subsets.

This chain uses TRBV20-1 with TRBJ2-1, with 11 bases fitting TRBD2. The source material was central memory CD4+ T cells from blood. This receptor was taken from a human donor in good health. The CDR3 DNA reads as TGCAGTGCCCTGGGGCTAGCGGGAGGTGGTAATGAGCAGTTCTTC. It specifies CSALGLAGGGNEQFF.